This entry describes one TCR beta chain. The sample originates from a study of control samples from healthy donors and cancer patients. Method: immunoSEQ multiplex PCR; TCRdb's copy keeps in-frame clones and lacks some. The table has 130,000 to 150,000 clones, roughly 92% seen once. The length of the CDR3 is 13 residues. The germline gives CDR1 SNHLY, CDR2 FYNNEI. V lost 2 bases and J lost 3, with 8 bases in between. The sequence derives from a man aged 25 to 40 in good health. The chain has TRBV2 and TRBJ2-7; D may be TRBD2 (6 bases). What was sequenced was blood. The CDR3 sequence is CASSEQGLYEQYF. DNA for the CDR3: TGTGCCAGCAGTGAACAGGGACTCTACGAGCAGTACTTC.